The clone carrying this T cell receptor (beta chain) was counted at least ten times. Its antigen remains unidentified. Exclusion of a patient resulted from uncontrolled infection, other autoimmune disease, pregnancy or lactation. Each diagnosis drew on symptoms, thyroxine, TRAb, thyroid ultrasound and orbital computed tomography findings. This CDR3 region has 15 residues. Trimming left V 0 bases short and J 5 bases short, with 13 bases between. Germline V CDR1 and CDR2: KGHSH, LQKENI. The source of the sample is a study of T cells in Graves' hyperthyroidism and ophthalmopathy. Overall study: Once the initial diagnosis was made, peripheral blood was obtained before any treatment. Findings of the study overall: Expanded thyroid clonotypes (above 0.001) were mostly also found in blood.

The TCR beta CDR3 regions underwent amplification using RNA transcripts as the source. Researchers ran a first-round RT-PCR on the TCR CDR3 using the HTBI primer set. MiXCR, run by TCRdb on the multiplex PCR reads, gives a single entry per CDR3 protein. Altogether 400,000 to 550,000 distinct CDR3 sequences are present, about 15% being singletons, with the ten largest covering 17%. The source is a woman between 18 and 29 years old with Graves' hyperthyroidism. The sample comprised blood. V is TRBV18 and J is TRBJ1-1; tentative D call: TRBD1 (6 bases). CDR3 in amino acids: CASSPPRTGWTEAFF. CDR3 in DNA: TGTGCCAGCTCACCACCGAGAACAGGGTGGACTGAAGCTTTCTTT.